A single sample is the source of the 7 T cell receptor beta chains below, sequenced in a study of blood T cell repertoires in COVID-19. This table comes from immunoSEQ multiplex PCR, and its TCRdb copy is limited to in-frame clones, with some not included. The sample carries 65,000 to 95,000 clones, about 78% recorded once. Material: peripheral blood. The receptors come from a man between 60 and 70 years old with COVID-19, enrolled during active disease.

The genes are TRBV11-3 and TRBJ2-2; TRBD2 matches 11 bases. In germline, CDR1 is SGHNT, CDR2 YENEEA. J gave up 4 bases and V 4 bases, and 14 bases lay outside the gene matches. The CDR3 is made up of 19 amino acids. The chain's CDR3 is CASSSDRFSGGASTGELFF. CDR3 in DNA: TGTGCCAGCAGCTCCGACCGTTTTAGCGGGGGGGCGAGCACCGGGGAGCTGTTTTTT.

The chain combines TRBV5-1 with TRBJ2-5; 11 bases line up with TRBD2. The V and J ends lost 1 base and 5 bases, in that order; junction bases with no gene match: 10. Germline CDR1 SGHRS, CDR2 YFSETQ. This CDR3 region has 17 residues. Here the CDR3 reads CASSLYSGRVTGETQYF. As DNA, the CDR3 is TGCGCCAGCAGCTTGTATAGCGGGAGGGTTACGGGGGAGACCCAGTACTTC.

The gene calls are TRBV9 and TRBJ2-1; TRBD2 might be the D (6 bases). Germline V gene lookup returns CDR1 SGDLS and CDR2 YYNGEE. The CDR3 totals 15 residues. The V and J ends lost 3 bases and 4 bases respectively, with 14 bases between them. Written as DNA, the CDR3 is TGTGCCAGCAGCGCGGCGGGACTGAATTACAATGAGCAGTTCTTC. Protein product: CASSAAGLNYNEQFF.

The rearrangement links TRBV2 to TRBJ2-1; TRBD2 matches 8 bases. Losses at the gene ends were 4 bases for V and 9 bases for J; bases not matched to a gene: 14. The germline CDR1 and CDR2 sequences are SNHLY and FYNNEI. The CDR3 has 16 residues. CDR3 residues: CASSGSRSGAGVEQFF. The CDR3 coding sequence is TGTGCCAGCAGTGGGTCCCGGAGCGGAGCGGGAGTTGAGCAGTTCTTC.

The gene calls are TRBV5-4 and TRBJ1-3; 7 positions agree with TRBD1. Per the germline V gene, CDR1 is SGHNT and CDR2 is YYREEE (reference sequence). CDR3 length: 15 amino acids. Trimming took 4 bases from V and 0 from J; bases not matched to a gene: 4. CDR3 nucleotide sequence: TGTGCCAGCAGCCTGGGACAGTCCTCTGGAAACACCATATATTTT. It translates to CASSLGQSSGNTIYF.

The chain has TRBV15 and TRBJ1-5; 7 positions match TRBD1. This CDR3 has 15 amino acids. CDR1 is LNHNV, CDR2 YYDKDF, per germline (reference sequence). V lost 4 bases to trimming and J lost 4 bases; unmatched junction nucleotides: 7. CDR3 sequence reads: CATSTGGQKNQPQHF. The DNA of the CDR3 is TGTGCCACCAGCACAGGGGGACAGAAAAATCAGCCCCAGCATTTT.

The chain has TRBV19 and TRBJ1-6, with 7 bases lining up with TRBD1. J gave up 0 bases and V 5 bases, and 7 bases lay outside the gene matches. CDR1 is LNHDA and CDR2 is SQIVND in the germline V gene (reference sequence). The CDR3 loop spans 17 amino acids. The CDR3 reads CASSGIQGSSYNSPLHF. Here the CDR3 DNA reads TGTGCCAGTAGTGGGATACAGGGGAGCTCCTATAATTCACCCCTCCACTTT. The full variable domain, its missing parts supplied by reference TRBV19 and TRBJ1-6, is DGGITQSPKYLFRKEGQNVTLSCEQNLNHDAMYWYRQDPGQGLRLIYYSQIVNDFQKGDIAEGYSVSREKKESFPLTVTSAQKNPTAFYLCASSGIQGSSYNSPLHFGNGTRLTVT.